Shown below are 25 T cell receptor beta chains from a single sample sequenced in a study of T cell responses to AZD1222 COVID-19 vaccine. The repertoire was sequenced with immunoSEQ multiplex PCR; TCRdb's copy has only in-frame clones and lacks some. The sample records more than 150,000 clones, about nine tenths being singletons. The sequenced sample was peripheral blood, obtained after recovery from COVID-19. The receptors stem from an adult who had recovered from COVID-19.

This clone came up once. CDR3 sequence (DNA): TGTGCCAGCAGCAACAACGACGCTGAGAGTGGCTACACCTTC. Protein: CASSNNDAESGYTF. This chain links TRBV3-1 (or the pseudogene TRBV3-2) with TRBJ1-2; D is unclear. Germline V lookup: CDR1 LGHDT, CDR2 YNNKEL (reference sequence). V gave up 5 bases and J gave up 7 bases, with 17 bases separating them. The CDR3 has 14 amino acids.

The chain is built from TRBV29-1 and TRBJ1-3; TRBD1 agrees at 9 bases. This CDR3 spans 14 amino acids. V lost 3 bases and J lost 3; bases outside the gene matches: 3. Germline-derived CDR1 and CDR2 are SQVTM and ANQGSEA. CDR3 coding DNA: TGCAGCGTTGAGGACAGGGGAGGTGGAAACACCATATATTTT. Amino acids: CSVEDRGGGNTIYF.

A single count supports this clone. The chain has TRBV19 and TRBJ1-1; TRBD1 is a possible D gene (5 bases). The CDR3 covers 13 residues. CDR1 and CDR2 from the germline V gene are LNHDA and SQIVND (reference sequence). The V end was cut by 3 bases, the J end by 4 bases, with 9 bases between. The CDR3 sequence: CASSIQGSTEAFF. CDR3 DNA: TGTGCCAGTAGTATCCAGGGAAGCACTGAAGCTTTCTTT.

V usage is TRBV7-9 and J usage is TRBJ2-1; D is ambiguous. V lost 2 bases to trimming and J lost 4 bases, with 9 bases between them. This CDR3 is 14 amino acids long. CDR1 SEHNR and CDR2 FQNEAQ come from the germline V gene (reference sequence). The CDR3 is CASSLLDGYNEQFF. CDR3 in DNA: TGTGCCAGCAGCTTATTGGACGGATACAATGAGCAGTTCTTC.

The chain joins TRBV2 to TRBJ1-2; D is unclear. Germline lookup yields CDR1 SNHLY and CDR2 FYNNEI. V was pared by 0 bases and J by 8 bases, with 16 bases between. The CDR3 runs to 15 residues. Here the CDR3 DNA reads TGTGCCAGCAGTGAAGCGCTGAGGGTCAGAAGCGGCTACACCTTC. As protein: CASSEALRVRSGYTF.

The V and J genes are TRBV5-1 and TRBJ2-2; D is perhaps TRBD1 (5 bases). This CDR3 contains 15 residues. CDR1 is SGHRS and CDR2 is YFSETQ in the germline V gene. Trimming shortened V by 6 bases and J by 0 bases, and 12 bases separated the two germline ends. In DNA, the CDR3 is TGCGCCAGCATGCTAGGGGCAACGAACACCGGGGAGCTGTTTTTT. Amino acid sequence: CASMLGATNTGELFF.

For the CDR3, the DNA is TGTGCAAGTCGCTTAGTCACCTACGAGCAGTACTTC. It specifies CASRLVTYEQYF. The chain uses TRBV12-2 and TRBJ2-7; TRBD1, the D gene given by the table, was not confirmed from the DNA. TRBV12-2 is a recognized pseudogene. The length of the CDR3 is 12 residues.

The CDR3 reads CASSADGPYGYTF. CDR3 coding DNA: TGCGCCAGCAGCGCGGACGGACCCTATGGCTACACCTTC. This chain links TRBV5-1 with TRBJ1-2; D is unresolved. The CDR3 sequence is 13 residues long. Trimming stripped 4 bases from V and 4 bases from J, with 11 bases between. Per the germline V gene, CDR1 is SGHRS and CDR2 is YFSETQ.

This clone was seen only once. The chain has TRBV6-1 and TRBJ2-3; a weak D match, TRBD2 (5 bases). Trimming pared 3 bases from V and 0 bases from J, leaving 10 bases between. The germline gives CDR1 MNHNS, CDR2 SASEGT. This CDR3 is built from 15 residues. The CDR3 DNA follows: TGTGCCAGCAGTGACGCGGACTTTAGCACAGATACGCAGTATTTT. Protein: CASSDADFSTDTQYF.

The V gene is TRBV7-9, the J gene TRBJ2-6, with 8 bases identical to TRBD2. The trim removed 4 bases at V and 3 bases at J, leaving 11 bases unmatched. This CDR3 spans 18 amino acids. Germline V gene data show CDR1 as SEHNR and CDR2 as FQNEAQ (reference sequence). CDR3 sequence (DNA): TGTGCCAGCAGCTCAAGAAAAAGACTAGCGCTTGGGGCCAACGTCCTGACTTTC. This sequence encodes CASSSRKRLALGANVLTF.

V gene TRBV18 combines with J gene TRBJ1-1; 7 bases are shared with TRBD1. Looked up from germline, CDR1 is KGHSH and CDR2 is LQKENI. V lost 5 bases to trimming and J lost 8 bases; unmatched junction nucleotides: 2. The CDR3 sequence is 11 residues long. CDR3 sequence (DNA): TGTGCCAGCTCAGAGGACAGGGAAGCTTTCTTT. Amino acids: CASSEDREAFF.

This clone was counted between two and nine times. This chain uses TRBV9 with TRBJ2-7; TRBD2 matches at 9 bases. V lost 1 base, J lost 7 bases, and 9 bases stayed unmatched. Germline CDR1 and CDR2: SGDLS and YYNGEE. There are 15 residues in the CDR3. The CDR3 DNA is TGTGCCAGCAGCGTACGGAGCGGGAGGTCGGGGGAGCAGTACTTC. Its protein product is CASSVRSGRSGEQYF. The variable domain in full, with the rest retrieved from reference TRBV9 and TRBJ2-7, is DSGVTQTPKHLITATGQRVTLRCSPRSGDLSVYWYQQSLDQGLQFLIQYYNGEERAKGNILERFSAQQFPDLHSELNLSSLELGDSALYFCASSVRSGRSGEQYFGPGTRLTVT.

The rearrangement links TRBV5-8 to TRBJ1-1, with 10 bases fitting TRBD1. There are 17 residues in the CDR3. J gave up 3 bases and V 1 base, and 9 bases lay outside the gene matches. Germline V gene sequence: CDR1 SGHTS, CDR2 YDEGEE. The CDR3 DNA is TGTGCCAGCAGCTTGATGGACAGGGGGTTAATTGACACTGAAGCTTTCTTT. Translation: CASSLMDRGLIDTEAFF.

The rearrangement joins TRBV6-5 to TRBJ1-1, with TRBD1 matching 7 bases. The CDR3 covers 14 residues. Germline CDR1 is MNHEY and CDR2 is SVGAGI. Unmatched junction bases numbered 4, after V lost 6 bases and J lost 0 bases. The CDR3 here is CASSRDSVNTEAFF. CDR3 bases: TGTGCCAGCAGCAGGGACAGCGTGAACACTGAAGCTTTCTTT.

This clone was found once. This sequence joins TRBV29-1 and TRBJ1-5; TRBD1 matches at 8 bases. Unmatched junction bases numbered 10, after V lost 6 bases and J lost 3 bases. Germline V gene sequence: CDR1 SQVTM, CDR2 ANQGSEA. The CDR3 runs 15 residues. The CDR3 DNA reads as TGCAGCGTCCTTTTAACAGGGGGTTCCAATCAGCCCCAGCATTTT. It is translated as CSVLLTGGSNQPQHF. Based on the CDR3 plus reference TRBV29-1 and TRBJ1-5, the full variable domain is SAVISQKPSRDICQRGTSLTIQCQVDSQVTMMFWYRQQPGQSLTLIATANQGSEATYESGFVIDKFPISRPNLTFSTLTVSNMSPEDSSIYLCSVLLTGGSNQPQHFGDGTRLSIL.

V is TRBV5-1 and J is TRBJ1-2; D gene unclear. The CDR3 is 13 residues long. Between the trimmed V and J ends, which lost 0 bases and 2 bases, there was a span of 5 bases. The V gene's germline CDR1 is SGHRS and CDR2 YFSETQ. The CDR3 loop reads CASSLDGNYGYTF. As DNA, the CDR3 is TGCGCCAGCAGCTTGGACGGAAACTATGGCTACACCTTC.

The chain couples TRBV7-8 to TRBJ2-5, with D perhaps matching TRBD1 (6 bases). The germline CDR1 and CDR2 sequences are SGHVS and FQNEAQ. V lost 3 bases, J lost 5 bases, and 16 bases lay in between. This CDR3 has 15 amino acids. The CDR3 region is CASSLTQGFGETQYF. CDR3 nucleotide sequence: TGTGCCAGCAGCTTGACACAGGGCTTTGGGGAGACCCAGTACTTC.

To note about this clone: An end of the junction differs from the germline gene, which may be a read error. This chain connects TRBV5-4 to TRBJ1-1, with unresolved D. The CDR3 runs 15 residues. Germline CDR1 SGHNT, CDR2 YYREEE (reference sequence). In DNA form, the CDR3 reads TGTGCCAGCAGCTCGGCGAACGGACCGAACACTGAAGCCTTCTTT. Encoded protein: CASSSANGPNTEAFF.

The V gene is TRBV18, the J gene TRBJ1-2; TRBD1 is a possible D gene (5 bases). Looked up from germline, CDR1 is KGHSH and CDR2 is LQKENI. This CDR3 has 12 amino acids. V gave up 3 bases and J gave up 8 bases, with 10 bases separating them. The CDR3 DNA is TGTGCCAGCTCACCGAATGGGGACGGCTACACCTTC. Protein sequence: CASSPNGDGYTF. Full variable domain (outside the CDR3, taken from reference TRBV18 and TRBJ1-2): NAGVMQNPRHLVRRRGQEARLRCSPMKGHSHVYWYRQLPEEGLKFMVYLQKENIIDESGMPKERFSAEFPKEGPSILRIQQVVRGDSAAYFCASSPNGDGYTFGSGTRLTVV.

The CDR3 sequence is CASTRTVRSEAFF. In nucleotides, the CDR3 is TGTGCCAGTACCAGGACAGTTAGGTCTGAAGCTTTCTTT. The J gene is TRBJ1-1, the V gene TRBV19, with D tentatively TRBD1 (6 bases). From germline, CDR1 is LNHDA and CDR2 SQIVND (reference sequence). V shed 7 bases and J shed 6 bases, with 15 bases lying between them. The CDR3 is 13 amino acids. Based on the CDR3 plus reference TRBV19 and TRBJ1-1, the full variable domain is DGGITQSPKYLFRKEGQNVTLSCEQNLNHDAMYWYRQDPGQGLRLIYYSQIVNDFQKGDIAEGYSVSREKKESFPLTVTSAQKNPTAFYLCASTRTVRSEAFFGQGTRLTVV.

The V call is TRBV6-5, the J call TRBJ1-1; 7 positions agree with TRBD1. Germline values: CDR1 MNHEY, CDR2 SVGAGI. The CDR3 is 14 amino acids. V trimming: 3 bases; J trimming: 3 bases; junction bases outside the gene matches: 4. Here the CDR3 DNA reads TGTGCCAGCAGTTATAATACAGGGGACACTGAAGCTTTCTTT. Residues: CASSYNTGDTEAFF.

The chain joins TRBV28 to TRBJ1-2, with D unclear. There are 12 residues in the CDR3. Germline CDR1 reads MDHEN; CDR2 reads SYDVKM. The V end was cut by 6 bases, the J end by 7 bases, with 12 bases between. For the CDR3, the DNA is TGTGCCAGCAGACCCTTCGTGCTTGGCTACACCTTC. Translating gives CASRPFVLGYTF.

The V gene is TRBV7-9, the J gene TRBJ2-7; 10 bases match TRBD2. CDR3 length: 14 amino acids. The germline gives CDR1 SEHNR, CDR2 FQNEAQ (reference sequence). The junction had 5 bases not matched to a gene; V was cut back by 2 bases and J by 7 bases. The CDR3 sequence: CASSLSSGSEEQYF. The CDR3 coding sequence is TGTGCCAGCAGCTTATCTAGCGGGAGTGAAGAGCAGTACTTC.

V usage is TRBV4-2 and J usage is TRBJ1-2, with 8 bases lining up with TRBD1. V shed 1 base and J 8 bases; nucleotides not matched to a gene: 3. The CDR3 length is 13 residues. Germline CDR1 reads LGHNA; CDR2 reads YNFKEQ. The CDR3 nucleotides read TGTGCCAGCAGCCAAGGGACAGGGAACGGCTACACCTTC. Translated: CASSQGTGNGYTF.

The V and J genes are TRBV27 and TRBJ2-3, with TRBD1 matching over 9 bases. Germline lookup yields CDR1 MNHEY and CDR2 SMNVEV (reference sequence). Trimming at V came to 5 bases and at J to 1 base, leaving 4 bases not matched to a gene. CDR3 length equals 15 residues. DNA for the CDR3: TGTGCCAGCAGTCGACAGGGGGTGGGCACAGATACGCAGTATTTT. It translates to CASSRQGVGTDTQYF.